The 22 T cell receptor beta chains reported below all come from one sample, sequenced in a study of T cell clonotyping in hematopoietic cell transplantation. This table comes from immunoSEQ multiplex PCR, and its TCRdb copy is limited to in-frame clones, with some not included. In the table there are about 27,000 clones, 90% to 97% of which are singletons. The sample comprised peripheral blood mononuclear cells. All receptors derive from a man over 45 in good health. Some clones in this sample may be carry-over from other donors' samples.

V and J are TRBV29-1 and TRBJ1-2, with TRBD1 identical over 12 bases. The V segment lost 7 bases and the J segment 4 bases; nucleotides outside the gene matches: 7. The CDR3 covers 14 residues. Germline CDR1 reads SQVTM; CDR2 reads ANQGSEA. The CDR3 DNA follows: TGCAGCGGCGGGACAGGGGGCAATTTCTATGGCTACACCTTC. It translates to CSGGTGGNFYGYTF.

This rearrangement joins TRBV30 to TRBJ1-1; D is unclear. Germline CDR1 GTSNPN, CDR2 SVGIG (reference sequence). Trimming removed 5 bases from V and 1 base from J, with 11 bases in between. CDR3 length: 13 residues. CDR3 coding DNA: TGTGCCTGGCAAAGTGAGGGGAACACTGAAGCTTTCTTT. This encodes CAWQSEGNTEAFF.

V usage is TRBV4-1 and J usage is TRBJ1-5, with 8 bases identical to TRBD1. The length of the CDR3 is 16 residues. After removal of 0 bases from V and 3 bases from J, the junction contained 4 bases not matched to a gene. Germline loops: CDR1 MGHRA, CDR2 YSYEKL. CDR3 sequence (DNA): TGCGCCAGCAGCCAAGAACAGGGGGGTTTCAATCAGCCCCAGCATTTT. Protein sequence: CASSQEQGGFNQPQHF.

A single count supports this clone. CDR3 DNA: TGCGCCAGCAGCTTGGGGGCATACGAGCAGTACTTC. Residues: CASSLGAYEQYF. The chain has TRBV5-1 and TRBJ2-7, with unresolved D. The germline V gene encodes CDR1 SGHRS and CDR2 YFSETQ. This CDR3 region has 12 residues. Trimming took off 0 bases at V and 4 bases at J, with 5 bases between the two ends.

The gene calls are TRBV7-3 and TRBJ1-3, with no clear D. This CDR3 has 16 residues. The ends were cut back, 0 bases at V and 0 bases at J, with 9 bases in the middle. Germline V gene sequence: CDR1 SGHTA, CDR2 FQGTGA. This CDR3 reads CASSLTEANSGNTIYF. The CDR3 bases are TGTGCCAGCAGCTTAACGGAGGCGAACTCTGGAAACACCATATATTTT.

The rearrangement links TRBV13 to TRBJ2-5; TRBD1 matches 8 bases. Trimming took 0 bases from V and 4 from J; bases not matched to a gene: 10. This CDR3 region has 17 residues. Per germline, CDR1 PRHDT and CDR2 FYEKMQ (reference sequence). In DNA, the CDR3 is TGTGCCAGCAGCTTAGGCGGTGGGACAGGACTTACAGAGACCCAGTACTTC. It encodes CASSLGGGTGLTETQYF.

The genes are TRBV19 and TRBJ2-7; 8 nucleotides align to TRBD1. Germline CDR1 is LNHDA and CDR2 is SQIVND (reference sequence). Unmatched junction bases numbered 2, after V lost 1 base and J lost 3 bases. The CDR3 sequence is 14 residues long. CDR3 protein: CASSIGQGYYEQYF. Written as DNA, the CDR3 is TGTGCCAGTAGTATAGGACAGGGGTACTACGAGCAGTACTTC.

The chain combines TRBV2 with TRBJ1-5; D remains unclear. Germline V lookup: CDR1 SNHLY, CDR2 FYNNEI. There are 13 residues in the CDR3. V was shortened by 7 bases and J by 2 bases, with 9 bases between the two germline ends. The CDR3 nucleotides are TGTGCCAGCAATTGGAGGGGCAATCAGCCCCAGCATTTT. The encoded protein is CASNWRGNQPQHF.

V is TRBV30 and J is TRBJ2-7; 9 bases map to TRBD2. From germline, CDR1 is GTSNPN and CDR2 SVGIG (reference sequence). V shed 2 bases, J shed 5 bases, and the junction held 10 bases outside the gene matches. The CDR3 has 15 amino acids. CDR3 sequence (DNA): TGTGCCTGGAGTTTTCACACTAGCGGGTCCCACGAGCAGTACTTC. Amino acid sequence: CAWSFHTSGSHEQYF.

The gene calls are TRBV11-2 and TRBJ1-5; no reliable D call. Trimming cost V 0 bases and J 0 bases, with 3 bases left between them. This CDR3 contains 14 residues. The germline V gene encodes CDR1 SGHAT and CDR2 FQNNGV. The CDR3 protein is CASSLDGSNQPQHF. The CDR3 DNA sequence: TGTGCCAGCAGCTTAGATGGTAGCAATCAGCCCCAGCATTTT.

The chain carries TRBV29-1 and TRBJ1-5; D gene ambiguous. The CDR3 spans 14 residues. Germline loops: CDR1 SQVTM, CDR2 ANQGSEA. V lost 4 bases, J lost 0 bases, and 10 bases lay in between. This CDR3 reads CSVVLRGSNQPQHF. CDR3 DNA sequence: TGCAGCGTTGTATTGCGGGGTAGCAATCAGCCCCAGCATTTT. Filled out from reference TRBV29-1 and TRBJ1-5, the complete variable domain reads SAVISQKPSRDICQRGTSLTIQCQVDSQVTMMFWYRQQPGQSLTLIATANQGSEATYESGFVIDKFPISRPNLTFSTLTVSNMSPEDSSIYLCSVVLRGSNQPQHFGDGTRLSIL.

The chain couples TRBV6-6 to TRBJ2-3; 9 nucleotides line up with TRBD1. This CDR3 region has 16 residues. Germline trimming cut 2 bases from V and 3 bases from J; bases unmatched to any gene: 6. Germline CDR1 reads MNHNY; CDR2 reads SVGAGI (reference sequence). The CDR3 nucleotides read TGTGCCAGCAGTTACCCGGGACAGGGTATGACAGATACGCAGTATTTT. Translating gives CASSYPGQGMTDTQYF.

This rearrangement joins TRBV25-1 to TRBJ1-1, with D tentatively TRBD1 (5 bases). The germline gives CDR1 MGHDK, CDR2 SYGVNS. V was clipped by 10 bases and J by 1 base, with 16 bases between them. The CDR3 loop spans 14 amino acids. This CDR3 is CATLGEPGNTEAFF. The CDR3 coding sequence is TGTGCCACCTTGGGGGAGCCAGGGAACACTGAAGCTTTCTTT. Full variable domain (rest looked up from reference TRBV25-1 and TRBJ1-1): EADIYQTPRYLVIGTGKKITLECSQTMGHDKMYWYQQDPGMELHLIHYSYGVNSTEKGDLSSESTVSRIRTEHFPLTLESARPSHTSQYLCATLGEPGNTEAFFGQGTRLTVV.

The V gene is TRBV7-2, the J gene TRBJ2-1; no definite D call. Germline CDR1 SGHTA, CDR2 FQGNSA. This CDR3 region has 12 residues. V lost 2 bases and J 7 bases, leaving 6 bases between the germline ends. The CDR3 bases are TGTGCCAGCAGCTTATTGCCGAATGAGCAGTTCTTC. Translating it yields CASSLLPNEQFF.

This sequence joins TRBV7-2 and TRBJ2-3, with D possibly being TRBD1 (6 bases). Trimming left V 0 bases short and J 0 bases short, with 10 bases between. The CDR3 runs to 16 residues. Germline V CDR1 and CDR2: SGHTA, FQGNSA. The CDR3 here is CASSLAWGPSTDTQYF. The DNA of the CDR3 is TGTGCCAGCAGCTTAGCCTGGGGGCCGAGCACAGATACGCAGTATTTT.

The sample holds one count of this clone. The rearrangement uses TRBV15 and TRBJ1-1; D unresolved. V was clipped by 1 base and J by 0 bases, with 12 bases between them. The CDR3 has 16 residues. Germline loops: CDR1 LNHNV, CDR2 YYDKDF (reference sequence). The CDR3 protein is CATSRGNVGLNTEAFF. Here the CDR3 DNA reads TGTGCCACCAGCAGAGGAAATGTGGGGTTGAACACTGAAGCTTTCTTT.

The V call is TRBV19, the J call TRBJ1-2; D is undetermined. Deletions cut 1 base from V and 0 bases from J, with 6 bases between. Germline V lookup: CDR1 LNHDA, CDR2 SQIVND (reference sequence). The CDR3 loop spans 14 amino acids. The CDR3: CASSIATANYGYTF. CDR3 DNA: TGTGCCAGTAGTATAGCCACGGCTAACTATGGCTACACCTTC.

The chain carries TRBV7-9 and TRBJ1-1; D is uncertain. V lost 5 bases, J lost 1 base, and 14 bases lay in between. CDR1 is SEHNR, CDR2 FQNEAQ, per germline (reference sequence). The CDR3 contains 15 residues. In DNA, the CDR3 is TGTGCCAGCAGCCTCCGAGGCCTTTCGAACACTGAAGCTTTCTTT. Translated, it gives CASSLRGLSNTEAFF.

In DNA, the CDR3 is TGCGCCAGCAGCCAACTGCGACAGGGGAGGGCTGAAGCTTTCTTT. Translated: CASSQLRQGRAEAFF. The chain is built from TRBV4-1 and TRBJ1-1; 8 positions agree with TRBD1. There are 15 residues in the CDR3. The trim removed 2 bases at V and 6 bases at J, leaving 8 bases unmatched. Germline V gene lookup returns CDR1 MGHRA and CDR2 YSYEKL.

This clone showed up just once. The chain recombines TRBV19 with TRBJ2-5; D gene unclear. Germline assignment: CDR1 LNHDA and CDR2 SQIVND (reference sequence). Between the trimmed V and J ends, which lost 5 bases and 2 bases, there was a span of 12 bases. This CDR3 spans 14 amino acids. The CDR3 sequence is CASSGNSLQETQYF. Written as DNA, the CDR3 is TGTGCCAGTAGTGGTAATTCTCTTCAAGAGACCCAGTACTTC. The full variable domain, rest sourced from reference TRBV19 and TRBJ2-5, is DGGITQSPKYLFRKEGQNVTLSCEQNLNHDAMYWYRQDPGQGLRLIYYSQIVNDFQKGDIAEGYSVSREKKESFPLTVTSAQKNPTAFYLCASSGNSLQETQYFGPGTRLLVL.

J is TRBJ1-5 and V is TRBV7-9; D is possibly TRBD1 (5 bases). Trimming removed 3 bases at V and 2 bases at J, with 11 bases between. This CDR3 has 15 residues. CDR1 and CDR2 from the germline V gene are SEHNR and FQNEAQ (reference sequence). This CDR3 reads CASSLGHNRNQPQHF. CDR3 in DNA: TGTGCCAGCAGCTTGGGGCATAATCGCAATCAGCCCCAGCATTTT.

The chain joins TRBV5-6 to TRBJ2-3; 14 nucleotides line up with TRBD2. The CDR3 totals 16 residues. The junction had 5 bases not matched to a gene; V was cut back by 2 bases and J by 6 bases. Germline CDR1 and CDR2: SGHDT and YYEEEE. As DNA, the CDR3 is TGTGCCAGCAGCTTTGGACTAGCGGGGGGATTGGATACGCAGTATTTT. Residues: CASSFGLAGGLDTQYF.